Presented here are 21 T cell receptor beta chains from one specimen sequenced in a study of blood T cells in healthy people across ages. A J-beta primer mix and a sample-barcoded 5' primer were used in a second PCR of roughly 6 to 11 cycles. TCRdb called the 5' RACE reads again in MiXCR, with one record for every CDR3 protein. The table includes about 750,000 distinct CDR3 sequences, about 55% detected once. The sequenced sample was blood. The receptors originated from a man older than 75 in good health.

This chain uses TRBV11-2 with TRBJ1-2, with D unresolved. The CDR3 spans 16 residues. The germline V gene has CDR1 SGHAT and CDR2 FQNNGV. Trimming cost V 4 bases and J 8 bases, with 23 bases left between them. CDR3 loop: CASSSPRQFDLWGYTF. CDR3 coding DNA: TGTGCCAGCAGCTCCCCAAGACAATTTGATCTATGGGGCTACACCTTC.

The CDR3 bases are TGTGCTAGTGGTTTGGTAGTGGGACAGACATACAATGAGCAGTTCTTC. It yields the protein CASGLVVGQTYNEQFF. This chain uses TRBV12-5 with TRBJ2-1, with 7 bases lining up with TRBD1. CDR1 LGHNT and CDR2 FRNRAP come from the germline V gene. The CDR3 is 16 residues long. The V and J ends lost 0 bases and 4 bases, in that order; junction bases with no gene match: 6.

CDR3: CASSPDSTHYEQYF. As DNA, the CDR3 is TGTGCCAGCAGCCCCGACAGTACCCATTACGAGCAGTACTTC. The chain employs TRBV3-1 and TRBJ2-7, with D possibly matching TRBD1 (5 bases). V shed 4 bases and J shed 4 bases, with 14 bases lying between them. The CDR3 length is 14 residues. Germline values: CDR1 LGHDT, CDR2 YNNKEL (reference sequence).

V gene TRBV5-1 combines with J gene TRBJ1-2; perhaps TRBD1 as D (5 bases). Germline V gives CDR1 SGHRS, CDR2 YFSETQ. V was clipped by 3 bases and J by 7 bases, with 13 bases between them. The CDR3 loop spans 13 amino acids. CDR3 region: CASSSGTHLGYTF. CDR3 DNA: TGCGCCAGCAGCTCCGGGACCCACCTTGGCTACACCTTC.

This clonotype was found a few times. The chain combines TRBV3-1 with TRBJ2-4; TRBD1 agrees at 8 bases. In germline, CDR1 is LGHDT, CDR2 YNNKEL (reference sequence). There are 17 residues in the CDR3. V shed 5 bases, J shed 6 bases, and the junction held 15 bases outside the gene matches. For the CDR3, the DNA is TGTGCCAGCAGCGTCCAGGCCCAGGGGGCGTTGGGAAACATTCAGTACTTC. Protein sequence: CASSVQAQGALGNIQYF.

This clonotype was seen more than once but under ten times. CDR3 DNA sequence: TGTGCCAGCATGAGGCTGGGACCGGGAGGGGACGAGCAGTACTTC. Amino acids: CASMRLGPGGDEQYF. V and J are TRBV27 and TRBJ2-5; 8 bases fit TRBD2. The tail of the sequence fits TRBJ2-7 better, so the J call may be wrong. CDR1 and CDR2 (germline): MNHEY, SMNVEV (reference sequence). The CDR3 is made up of 15 amino acids.

In its sample, this clonotype was seen once. The chain uses TRBV9 and TRBJ1-2, with 8 bases identical to TRBD1. Germline V gene sequence: CDR1 SGDLS, CDR2 YYNGEE. Trimming at V came to 3 bases and at J to 4 bases, leaving 8 bases not matched to a gene. This CDR3 contains 15 residues. CDR3 protein: CASSGRDRHRYGYTF. The CDR3 DNA reads as TGTGCCAGCAGCGGCCGGGACAGGCACCGCTATGGCTACACCTTC.

This clonotype was observed a handful of times. The chain joins TRBV9 to TRBJ2-2; no clear D. In germline, CDR1 is SGDLS, CDR2 YYNGEE. Trimming pared 5 bases from V and 3 bases from J, leaving 5 bases between. The CDR3 spans 12 residues. The CDR3: CASSWDTGELFF. Written as DNA, the CDR3 is TGTGCCAGCAGTTGGGACACCGGGGAGCTGTTTTTT. Variable domain in full (rest from reference TRBV9 and TRBJ2-2): DSGVTQTPKHLITATGQRVTLRCSPRSGDLSVYWYQQSLDQGLQFLIQYYNGEERAKGNILERFSAQQFPDLHSELNLSSLELGDSALYFCASSWDTGELFFGEGSRLTVL.

V gene TRBV20-1 combines with J gene TRBJ2-7; 14 nucleotides match TRBD2. J was trimmed by 1 base and V by 3 bases; bases with no gene match: 2. Germline assignment: CDR1 DFQATT and CDR2 SNEGSKA (reference sequence). There are 15 residues in the CDR3. The CDR3 loop reads CSASRTSGRSYEQYF. CDR3 coding DNA: TGCAGTGCTAGTCGGACTAGCGGGAGGTCCTACGAGCAGTACTTC.

This chain joins TRBV7-9 and TRBJ2-7; 9 bases align to TRBD1. V dropped 5 bases and J dropped 2; count of bases not matched to a gene: 10. The CDR3 runs 16 residues. CDR1 is SEHNR, CDR2 FQNEAQ, per germline (reference sequence). CDR3 residues: CASSPGGTGNPYEQYF. CDR3 DNA: TGTGCCAGCAGCCCCGGTGGGACAGGGAACCCCTACGAGCAGTACTTC.

The chain links TRBV15 to TRBJ2-3; D uncertain. CDR3 size: 13 residues. Germline V lookup: CDR1 LNHNV, CDR2 YYDKDF (reference sequence). V was trimmed by 3 bases and J by 8 bases, leaving 12 bases between them. The CDR3: CATSSDPWATQYF. The CDR3 coding sequence is TGTGCCACCAGCAGTGACCCTTGGGCTACGCAGTATTTT.

The chain combines TRBV6-5 with TRBJ2-4, with TRBD1 matching 10 bases. Judging by the DNA end, TRBJ2-7 fits better; the J call may be wrong. CDR1 and CDR2 (germline): MNHEY, SVGAGI. The length of the CDR3 is 15 residues. Here the CDR3 DNA reads TGTGCCAGCAGTAGGACAGGGGGAGGACTCTACGAGCAGTACTTC. Protein: CASSRTGGGLYEQYF.

This clonotype showed up many times. The rearrangement links TRBV21-1 to TRBJ2-3; the table's D call, TRBD2, was not checked against the DNA. TRBV21-1 is a pseudogene. This CDR3 comprises 15 residues. For the CDR3, the DNA is TGTGCCAGCAGCAAAGCGGCTAGCGGGAGGTGTACGCAGTATTTT. Protein sequence: CASSKAASGRCTQYF.

This clonotype was counted between two and nine times. This rearrangement joins TRBV5-1 to TRBJ2-5; TRBD2 aligns across 8 bases. With V trimmed by 4 bases and J by 2 bases, 7 bases remained unmatched. The CDR3 is made up of 15 amino acids. Germline V CDR1 and CDR2: SGHRS, YFSETQ. CDR3 residues: CASSTGLAGQETQYF. CDR3 DNA sequence: TGCGCCAGCAGCACCGGACTAGCTGGGCAAGAGACCCAGTACTTC.

This clonotype was found a few times. The chain joins TRBV9 to TRBJ2-3; possible D gene TRBD2, 6 bases. Germline CDR1 SGDLS, CDR2 YYNGEE. The CDR3 length is 15 residues. The germline V and J ends were trimmed by 0 bases and 1 base, with 9 bases remaining between them. Here the CDR3 reads CASSVVSSGTDTQYF. For the CDR3, the DNA is TGTGCCAGCAGCGTAGTCTCTAGCGGCACAGATACGCAGTATTTT.

The gene calls are TRBV3-1 and TRBJ2-1, with TRBD2 matching 8 bases. Germline lookup yields CDR1 LGHDT and CDR2 YNNKEL (reference sequence). The length of the CDR3 is 15 residues. The V gene end was trimmed by 1 base and the J gene end by 9 bases; junction bases not matched to a gene: 8. CDR3 bases: TGTGCCAGCAGCCAAGGCCTTACGGGAGGGAGTGAGCAGTTCTTC. As protein: CASSQGLTGGSEQFF.

The J gene is TRBJ2-1, the V gene TRBV12-3 or TRBV12-4, with D perhaps assigned TRBD1 or TRBD2 (6 bases each). The germline V and J ends were trimmed by 5 bases and 9 bases, with 14 bases remaining between them. There are 13 residues in the CDR3. Written as DNA, the CDR3 is TGTGCCAGCAGTCCACAGGGACTGGGTGAGCAGTTCTTC. It is translated as CASSPQGLGEQFF.

This chain uses TRBV9 with TRBJ2-7; 7 nucleotides line up with TRBD2. The CDR3 totals 14 residues. V shed 4 bases and J 6 bases; nucleotides not matched to a gene: 10. CDR1 is SGDLS, CDR2 YYNGEE, per germline. CDR3 sequence: CASSLGGSNGEQYF. In nucleotides, the CDR3 is TGTGCCAGCAGCCTGGGGGGGAGTAATGGCGAGCAGTACTTC.

The chain has TRBV7-3 and TRBJ1-4; D gene uncertain. The CDR3 has 11 amino acids. The germline V and J ends were trimmed by 8 bases and 8 bases, with 9 bases remaining between them. Germline CDR1 SGHTA, CDR2 FQGTGA. CDR3 coding DNA: TGTGCCAGCGGGTCGGCCGAAAAACTGTTTTTT. This encodes CASGSAEKLFF.

This clonotype was found a few times. The chain combines TRBV6-6 with TRBJ2-5; 9 bases agree with TRBD1. Judging by the DNA end, TRBJ2-7 fits better; the J call may be wrong. CDR1 is MNHNY, CDR2 SVGAGI, per germline (reference sequence). The CDR3 consists of 15 residues. Here the CDR3 DNA reads TGTGCCAGCAGTTACGGACAGGGGCCAGCCTACGAGCAGTACTTC. Translated, it gives CASSYGQGPAYEQYF.

The rearrangement links TRBV4-1 to TRBJ2-1; TRBD1 matches at 10 bases. Losses at the gene ends were 4 bases for V and 7 bases for J; bases not matched to a gene: 7. This CDR3 is 15 amino acids long. Germline values: CDR1 MGHRA, CDR2 YSYEKL. CDR3 loop: CASSRDRGRINEQFF. The DNA of the CDR3 is TGCGCCAGCAGCCGAGACAGGGGGCGTATTAATGAGCAGTTCTTC.